This T cell receptor beta chain comes out of a study of beta chain features in type 1 diabetes. In germline, CDR1 is MNHNY, CDR2 SVGAGI (reference sequence). The CDR3 length is 13 residues. The V gene end was trimmed by 9 bases and the J gene end by 7 bases; junction bases not matched to a gene: 7. The sequenced template was cDNA made from the entire isolated RNA. Sequencing used immunoSEQ multiplex PCR; TCRdb keeps in-frame clones, though not all of them. The repertoire holds around 280,000 clones, about 15% seen once, with 0.015% in the top ten. Regarding the study as a whole: Insertions were fewer and deletions more numerous at VDJ junctions in type 1 diabetes patients. TCRB CDR3 length was moderately but significantly reduced in all four CD4+ subsets of Type 1 diabetes patients. Whether HLA type influences TCRB rearrangement remained unresolved here.

In regard to this clone: The target antigen is unknown.

This chain connects TRBV6-6 to TRBJ1-3; 9 nucleotides align to TRBD1. The sequence was obtained from a man aged 18 to 30 with type 1 diabetes. Sequencing was carried out using naive CD4+ T cells from blood. The CDR3 sequence: CASKQGAENTIYF. For the CDR3, the DNA is TGTGCCAGTAAACAGGGGGCCGAGAACACCATATATTTT.